Presented here are 4 T cell receptor beta chains from one specimen sequenced in a study of post-analysis software for immune sequencing data (dated by TCRdb to the mid-2010s). Overall results and qualifications from the work: Significantly higher frequencies in patients than in controls were found for about 5 TRBV segments, including TRBV5-6, TRBV5-1 and TRBV20-1.

The receptor library was made with PCR. Data came from an Illumina HiSeq 2500. To reduce PCR and sequencing biases, unique molecular identifiers were incorporated into the TCR beta cDNA libraries. Clones were called with MiXCR by TCRdb after fastp trimmed the public reads at Q25, and only in-frame beta chains were retained. Under each unique CDR3 protein, matching rows form one entry showing the most common genes and DNA. The sample contains 450,000 or so distinct CDR3 sequences, around 40% of them found a single time. Jointly, the top ten make up roughly 12% of the sample. Their antigens remain unidentified. The sample taken for sequencing was blood. Receptors originate from a girl between 5 and 17 years old with multiple sclerosis.

The chain links TRBV29-1 to TRBJ2-3; possible D gene TRBD2, 5 bases. Trimming shortened V by 6 bases and J by 2 bases, and 12 bases separated the two germline ends. This CDR3 is built from 13 residues. Germline CDR1 is SQVTM and CDR2 is ANQGSEA. The CDR3 protein is CSVRTVVTDTQYF. CDR3 nucleotide sequence: TGCAGCGTGCGGACTGTTGTCACAGATACGCAGTATTTT.

This clonotype has only a few counts. This chain joins TRBV6-2 or TRBV6-3 and TRBJ2-1; perhaps TRBD2 as D (5 bases). The CDR3 spans 15 residues. CDR1 is MNHEY, CDR2 SVGEGT, per germline. Trimming removed 5 bases at V and 4 bases at J, with 15 bases between. CDR3 sequence: CASSVGLPLYNEQFF. The CDR3 region has the DNA TGTGCCAGCAGTGTTGGACTGCCTCTGTACAATGAGCAGTTCTTC.

The J gene is TRBJ2-3, the V gene TRBV4-2, with 8 nucleotides matching TRBD2. The length of the CDR3 is 17 residues. With V trimmed by 1 base and J by 1 base, 7 bases remained unmatched. Germline V gene lookup returns CDR1 LGHNA and CDR2 YNFKEQ. This chain's CDR3 is CASSQVGTRGGTDTQYF. The CDR3 nucleotides are TGTGCCAGCAGCCAAGTGGGGACTAGAGGGGGCACAGATACGCAGTATTTT.

This clonotype was counted between two and nine times. The V gene is TRBV5-1, the J gene TRBJ2-2, with D unclear. The V gene lost 4 bases and the J gene lost 1 base, with 14 bases spanning the gap. CDR3 length: 16 residues. CDR1 and CDR2 (germline): SGHRS, YFSETQ. The CDR3 region is CASSGAQALNTGELFF. CDR3 sequence (DNA): TGCGCCAGCAGCGGTGCCCAGGCCCTGAACACCGGGGAGCTGTTTTTT.